These 14 T cell receptor beta chains originate from one sample sequenced in a study of neoadjuvant anti-PD-1 for oral cavity cancer. Produced via immunoSEQ multiplex PCR; TCRdb's table is partial and in-frame only. In the table there are fewer than 8,000 clones, roughly 60% of which are singletons. Time point: after neoadjuvant nivolumab, at surgical resection. Sample: PBMCs, taken after nivolumab (anti-PD-1) treatment. Every receptor here comes from a person aged 40 to 85 with oral cavity squamous cell carcinoma.

The chain couples TRBV2 to TRBJ1-5, with 7 nucleotides matching TRBD1. CDR1 is SNHLY and CDR2 is FYNNEI in the germline V gene. Losses at the gene ends were 4 bases for V and 0 bases for J; bases not matched to a gene: 3. CDR3 length: 15 residues. Here the CDR3 reads CASSGDRYSNQPQHF. DNA for the CDR3: TGTGCCAGCAGTGGGGACAGATATAGCAATCAGCCCCAGCATTTT.

The chain couples TRBV9 to TRBJ2-1, with D perhaps matching TRBD2 (6 bases). From germline, CDR1 is SGDLS and CDR2 YYNGEE. The germline V and J ends were trimmed by 0 bases and 3 bases, with 10 bases remaining between them. This CDR3 is built from 15 residues. CDR3 protein: CASSVGVAVYNEQFF. In DNA form, the CDR3 reads TGTGCCAGCAGCGTAGGGGTAGCGGTCTACAATGAGCAGTTCTTC.

The rearrangement links TRBV7-2 to TRBJ2-7; D is undetermined. V dropped 4 bases and J dropped 5 bases, with 6 bases sitting between them. Germline CDR1 reads SGHTA; CDR2 reads FQGNSA. This CDR3 is 11 amino acids long. CDR3 nucleotide sequence: TGTGCCAGCAGCTCAATAAACGAGCAGTACTTC. It encodes CASSSINEQYF.

This clone was observed a handful of times. The gene calls are TRBV7-2 and TRBJ2-2; D tentatively fits TRBD1 or TRBD2 (5 bases each). This CDR3 contains 16 residues. The V and J ends lost 5 bases and 4 bases respectively, with 17 bases between them. Germline CDR1 reads SGHTA; CDR2 reads FQGNSA. This chain's CDR3 is CASSQLGLEGTGELFF. The CDR3 region has the DNA TGTGCCAGCAGCCAACTGGGGCTAGAGGGCACCGGGGAGCTGTTTTTT.

The rearrangement links TRBV13 to TRBJ2-7; 8 bases are shared with TRBD1. V trimming: 5 bases; J trimming: 0 bases; junction bases outside the gene matches: 3. CDR1 is PRHDT, CDR2 FYEKMQ, per germline (reference sequence). The CDR3 contains 14 residues. For the CDR3, the DNA is TGTGCCAGCAGCCAAGGACAGGGCTCCTACGAGCAGTACTTC. Protein product: CASSQGQGSYEQYF.

This clone turned up a few times. The genes are TRBV7-2 and TRBJ2-7; D is tentatively TRBD1 or TRBD2 (5 bases each). Trimming removed 4 bases at V and 2 bases at J, with 12 bases between. Looked up from germline, CDR1 is SGHTA and CDR2 is FQGNSA. This CDR3 has 14 amino acids. In nucleotides, the CDR3 is TGTGCCAGCAGCTCCTGGGACGGAACCTACGAGCAGTACTTC. Translated: CASSSWDGTYEQYF. Full variable domain (rest looked up from reference TRBV7-2 and TRBJ2-7): GAGVSQSPSNKVTEKGKDVELRCDPISGHTALYWYRQSLGQGLEFLIYFQGNSAPDKSGLPSDRFSAERTGGSVSTLTIQRTQQEDSAVYLCASSSWDGTYEQYFGPGTRLTVT.

The rearrangement uses TRBV9 and TRBJ1-4, with a tentative D call TRBD1 (5 bases). The V gene's germline CDR1 is SGDLS and CDR2 YYNGEE. CDR3 size: 15 residues. Trimming stripped 0 bases from V and 5 bases from J, with 11 bases between. CDR3 in amino acids: CASSVGPGRNEKLFF. As DNA, the CDR3 is TGTGCCAGCAGCGTAGGGCCAGGGAGGAATGAAAAACTGTTTTTT.

This chain uses TRBV6-5 with TRBJ2-7, with a possible D match to TRBD2 (7 bases). The ends were cut back, 7 bases at V and 0 bases at J, with 13 bases in the middle. This CDR3 region has 14 residues. Germline values: CDR1 MNHEY, CDR2 SVGAGI. The CDR3 sequence: CASTRGANSYEQYF. Written as DNA, the CDR3 is TGTGCCAGCACTCGGGGGGCGAACTCCTACGAGCAGTACTTC.

The chain links TRBV27 to TRBJ2-7; no firm D call. Germline-derived CDR1 and CDR2 are MNHEY and SMNVEV (reference sequence). Trimming removed 11 bases from V and 1 base from J, with 12 bases in between. The CDR3 is made up of 12 amino acids. The CDR3 here is CASGGVSYEQYF. The CDR3 DNA follows: TGTGCCTCCGGTGGGGTTTCCTACGAGCAGTACTTC.

This clone was seen once. The chain is built from TRBV25-1 and TRBJ1-1, with 10 bases fitting TRBD1. This CDR3 has 14 amino acids. Germline V gene lookup returns CDR1 MGHDK and CDR2 SYGVNS. V was pared by 8 bases and J by 11 bases, with 14 bases of the junction left unmatched. CDR3 amino acids: CASEEDRGYGAAFF. The CDR3 nucleotides read TGTGCCAGCGAAGAGGACAGGGGGTATGGTGCGGCTTTCTTT.

CDR3 in DNA: TGTGCCAGTAGGAACCGCCCGGACTATGGCTACACCTTC. Protein sequence: CASRNRPDYGYTF. This rearrangement joins TRBV19 to TRBJ1-2; D unresolved. Trimming stripped 6 bases from V and 3 bases from J, with 11 bases between. The CDR3 has 13 residues. Germline CDR1 and CDR2: LNHDA and SQIVND (reference sequence).

V usage is TRBV7-2 and J usage is TRBJ2-4, with TRBD2 identical over 13 bases. V shed 5 bases, J shed 0 bases, and the junction held 10 bases outside the gene matches. CDR1 and CDR2 from the germline V gene are SGHTA and FQGNSA. The CDR3 runs 19 residues. CDR3 bases: TGTGCCAGCAGCAACCAACTAGCGGGGGGGGTACTAGCCAAAAACATTCAGTACTTC. It specifies CASSNQLAGGVLAKNIQYF.

J is TRBJ2-1 and V is TRBV5-6, with D perhaps assigned TRBD1 or TRBD2 (5 bases each). Trimming took off 4 bases at V and 13 bases at J, with 21 bases between the two ends. Per germline, CDR1 SGHDT and CDR2 YYEEEE. The CDR3 contains 14 residues. The CDR3 loop reads CASSPTGEGRSQFF. CDR3 bases: TGTGCCAGCAGCCCAACCGGAGAGGGGCGAAGTCAGTTCTTC.

Concerning this clone: The junction and the germline gene differ at one end; a read error may be behind it. The chain recombines TRBV7-8 with TRBJ2-3, with D maybe TRBD1 (5 bases). The length of the CDR3 is 11 residues. The germline V gene encodes CDR1 SGHVS and CDR2 FQNEAQ. The chain's CDR3 is CAGRDADTQYF. The CDR3 DNA reads as TGTGCCGGCAGGGATGCAGATACGCAGTATTTT.